The clone carrying this T cell receptor (beta chain) was counted ten times or more. The target antigen is unknown. The sample is drawn from a study of T-cell memory formation after mild COVID-19. Study overall: Largely, the TCR clusters proved donor specific. Study-wide findings and caveats: Nothing confirmed that second-wave clones peaking on day 37 were specific for SARS-CoV-2. CD4+ contracting clones lay mainly in CM and EM, CD8+ ones in EMRA.

TCRdb fed the 5' RACE reads into MiXCR, producing one record per CDR3 protein. This table has under 70,000 distinct CDR3 sequences, approximately 9% appearing once. CDR1 DFQATT and CDR2 SNEGSKA come from the germline V gene (reference sequence). With 1 base clipped from V and 3 bases from J, the junction kept 3 bases outside the gene matches. The CDR3 has 15 residues. Sequenced: PBMCs or a T cell subset sorted from them (not recorded which). This receptor was taken from a man aged 18 to 30 who had mild COVID-19 (a few samples of this study predate the infection). Cell type and time point are not known. The gene calls are TRBV20-1 and TRBJ2-5; the match to TRBD2 covers 12 bases. The CDR3 here is CSARGTSGTKETQYF. In DNA, the CDR3 is TGCAGTGCTAGAGGGACTAGCGGGACCAAAGAGACCCAGTACTTC.